These T cell receptor beta chains were read from a single sample in a study of immune evolution from preneoplasia to lung adenocarcinoma. The repertoire was sequenced with immunoSEQ multiplex PCR; TCRdb's copy has only in-frame clones and lacks some. The data show 9,500 to 10,000 clones, with about three quarters seen just once and approximately 5% held by the top ten. The source material was FFPE minimally invasive lung adenocarcinoma tissue. Receptors were obtained from a person aged 70 to 85 with lung adenocarcinoma. Some clones in this sample may be carry-over from other donors' samples. Both conserved end residues are part of each CDR3. The order of the fields is clone size, CDR3 length, J gene, D gene, V gene, CDR3 protein, CDR3 DNA. D genes are given only for firm matches. The listing skips clone size in some rows; elsewhere it reads once, few, many or a size class.

few,15,TRBJ1-5,.,TRBV6-1,CASSEGVSYNQPQHF,TGTGCCAGCAGTGAGGGGGTCAGCTACAATCAGCCCCAGCATTTT
.,12,TRBJ2-7,TRBD1,TRBV27,CASKQGNDEQYF,TGTGCCAGCAAACAGGGGAACGACGAGCAGTACTTC
.,14,TRBJ1-1,TRBD1,TRBV29-1,CSVEGDRGSTEAFF,TGCAGCGTTGAAGGGGACAGGGGGAGCACTGAAGCTTTCTTT
.,12,TRBJ2-2,.,TRBV29-1,CSIGRNTGELFF,TGCAGCATCGGGAGGAACACCGGGGAGCTGTTTTTT
.,16,TRBJ2-7,.,TRBV15,CATSAEPGGSSYEQYF,TGTGCCACCAGCGCCGAGCCGGGGGGCAGCTCCTACGAGCAGTACTTC
.,13,TRBJ2-7,TRBD1,TRBV28,CASSSRDRDEQYF,TGTGCCAGCAGTTCCCGCGACAGGGACGAGCAGTACTTC
.,12,TRBJ1-3,.,TRBV6-1,CASSDLLNTIYF,TGTGCCAGCAGTGATCTGTTGAACACCATATATTTT
.,13,TRBJ1-1,.,TRBV11-2,CASGRTENTEAFF,TGTGCCAGCGGAAGGACGGAGAACACTGAAGCTTTCTTT
.,15,TRBJ1-2,.,TRBV4-2,CASSPANEGLYGYTF,TGTGCCAGCAGCCCAGCAAATGAGGGCCTCTATGGCTACACCTTC
.,15,TRBJ2-2,TRBD2,TRBV19,CASRKAGGPTGELFF,TGTGCCAGTAGGAAAGCGGGGGGGCCTACCGGGGAGCTGTTTTTT
once,14,TRBJ1-1,.,TRBV29-1,CSVGAFTGNTEAFF,TGCAGCGTTGGAGCCTTCACAGGGAACACTGAAGCTTTCTTT
.,12,TRBJ2-7,.,TRBV2,CASHRQAHEQYF,TGTGCCAGCCACAGACAGGCCCACGAGCAGTACTTC
.,16,TRBJ2-1,TRBD2,TRBV7-9,CASSLVVARGGNEQFF,TGTGCCAGCAGCTTAGTGGTTGCGCGGGGGGGCAATGAGCAGTTCTTC
.,12,TRBJ2-4,TRBD1,TRBV9,CASSRTGNIQYF,TGTGCCAGCAGTAGGACAGGCAACATTCAGTACTTC
.,15,TRBJ2-3,.,TRBV7-9,CASSSHEEREDTQYF,TGTGCCAGCAGCTCCCATGAAGAGCGCGAAGATACGCAGTATTTT
.,11,TRBJ2-1,.,TRBV10-1,CASSGGNEQFF,TGCGCCAGCAGTGGTGGCAATGAGCAGTTCTTC
.,14,TRBJ1-1,.,TRBV2,CASSEQGVSTEAFF,TGTGCCAGCAGTGAACAGGGTGTGAGCACTGAAGCTTTCTTT
.,13,TRBJ2-5,.,TRBV7-9,CATKQANQETQYF,TGTGCCACCAAACAGGCCAACCAAGAGACCCAGTACTTC
once,15,TRBJ2-5,TRBD2,TRBV6-5,CASSYVAGAKETQYF,TGTGCCAGCAGTTACGTGGCGGGAGCTAAAGAGACCCAGTACTTC
few,13,TRBJ2-1,.,TRBV28,CASSLQRHNEQFF,TGTGCCAGCAGTTTGCAGAGACACAATGAGCAGTTCTTC
.,13,TRBJ1-5,.,TRBV27,CASRRREGQPQHF,TGTGCCAGCAGACGCAGGGAAGGGCAGCCCCAGCATTTT
.,14,TRBJ2-5,.,TRBV18,CASSPGQRQETQYF,TGTGCCAGCTCACCAGGACAGAGACAAGAGACCCAGTACTTC
few,12,TRBJ1-2,.,TRBV7-2,CASSLQALVYTF,TGTGCCAGCAGCTTACAGGCATTAGTCTACACCTTC
once,13,TRBJ1-2,.,TRBV10-3,CAISETGPYGYTF,TGTGCCATCAGCGAAACAGGGCCCTATGGCTACACCTTC
.,13,TRBJ1-3,.,TRBV6-6,CASSRQTGNTIYF,TGTGCCAGCAGTCGACAGACTGGAAACACCATATATTTT
.,17,TRBJ2-1,.,TRBV28,CASSLQGRSVSYNEQFF,TGTGCCAGCAGTTTACAGGGGAGATCGGTCTCCTACAATGAGCAGTTCTTC
.,17,TRBJ2-1,.,TRBV25-1,CASSGGWIFSSYNEQFF,TGTGCCAGCAGTGGGGGGTGGATCTTCAGCTCCTACAATGAGCAGTTCTTC
.,18,TRBJ1-6,.,TRBV14,CASSQENWGPGWNSPLHF,TGTGCCAGCAGCCAAGAAAACTGGGGGCCCGGATGGAATTCACCCCTCCACTTT
.,13,TRBJ2-3,.,TRBV29-1,CSVPDWSTDTQYF,TGCAGCGTGCCCGACTGGAGCACAGATACGCAGTATTTT
few,17,TRBJ2-3,TRBD2,TRBV30,CAWSYRGGTSGGSTQYF,TGTGCCTGGAGCTACCGCGGTGGGACTAGCGGGGGGTCTACGCAGTATTTT
.,14,TRBJ2-3,TRBD2,TRBV7-3,CASSPSGNTDTQYF,TGTGCCAGCAGCCCTAGCGGGAACACAGATACGCAGTATTTT
once,13,TRBJ1-2,.,TRBV14,CASSQLAGYGYTF,TGTGCCAGCAGCCAGTTGGCAGGGTATGGCTACACCTTC
.,14,TRBJ2-4,.,TRBV7-2,CASRDIQAKNIQYF,TGTGCCAGTCGCGACATTCAGGCCAAAAACATTCAGTACTTC